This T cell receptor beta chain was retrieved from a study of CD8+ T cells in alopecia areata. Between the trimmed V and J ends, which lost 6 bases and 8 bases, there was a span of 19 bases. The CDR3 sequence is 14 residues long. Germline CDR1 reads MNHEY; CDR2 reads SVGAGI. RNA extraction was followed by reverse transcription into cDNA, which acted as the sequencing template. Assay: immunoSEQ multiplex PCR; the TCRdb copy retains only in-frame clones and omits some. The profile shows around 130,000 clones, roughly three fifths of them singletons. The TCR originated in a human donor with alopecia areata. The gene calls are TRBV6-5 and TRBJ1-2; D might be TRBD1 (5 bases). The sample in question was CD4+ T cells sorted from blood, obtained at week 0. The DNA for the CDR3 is TGTGCCAGCAGCCGATCCACGGGGGAGATCGGCTACACCTTC. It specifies CASSRSTGEIGYTF.